These 22 T cell receptor beta chains were all obtained from the same sample, sequenced in a study of T cell responses to AZD1222 COVID-19 vaccine. Sequencing was performed with immunoSEQ multiplex PCR; in TCRdb, only in-frame clones are kept and a portion is missing. This sample carries about 93,000 clones, under 90% of them seen once, and the ten largest clones take roughly 2.8%. The sequences come from peripheral blood, collected on day 0 of MenACWY control vaccination. The source of these receptors is an adult in good health.

The J gene is TRBJ2-1, the V gene TRBV11-3; 7 positions match TRBD2. Looked up from germline, CDR1 is SGHNT and CDR2 is YENEEA. This CDR3 contains 17 residues. The junction had 8 bases not matched to a gene; V was cut back by 3 bases and J by 0 bases. The CDR3 region is CASSFRLAASSYNEQFF. The CDR3 DNA follows: TGTGCCAGCAGCTTCCGACTAGCCGCCAGCTCCTACAATGAGCAGTTCTTC.

V and J are TRBV11-2 and TRBJ2-7; D is ambiguous. Trimming stripped 9 bases from V and 2 bases from J, with 11 bases between. The CDR3 is made up of 12 amino acids. Germline V CDR1 and CDR2: SGHAT, FQNNGV. CDR3 amino acids: CASSVPAYEQYF. The CDR3 DNA sequence: TGTGCCAGTTCGGTACCAGCCTACGAGCAGTACTTC.

The rearrangement links TRBV9 to TRBJ1-3; D is unclear. The CDR3 totals 16 residues. The V and J ends lost 0 bases and 0 bases respectively, with 10 bases between them. The germline V gene encodes CDR1 SGDLS and CDR2 YYNGEE. This CDR3 reads CASSVAGRSSGNTIYF. The CDR3 region has the DNA TGTGCCAGCAGCGTAGCTGGTCGGAGCTCTGGAAACACCATATATTTT. Together with reference TRBV9 and TRBJ1-3, the CDR3 gives the full variable domain: DSGVTQTPKHLITATGQRVTLRCSPRSGDLSVYWYQQSLDQGLQFLIQYYNGEERAKGNILERFSAQQFPDLHSELNLSSLELGDSALYFCASSVAGRSSGNTIYFGEGSWLTVV.

The chain combines TRBV7-9 with TRBJ2-7; 8 nucleotides agree with TRBD2. Germline V lookup: CDR1 SEHNR, CDR2 FQNEAQ (reference sequence). The CDR3 loop spans 15 amino acids. Trimming removed 6 bases from V and 4 bases from J; junction bases left unmatched: 11. The CDR3 bases are TGTGCCAGCAGTCCGGGGGGGACATTCGGTTACGAGCAGTACTTC. Translated, it gives CASSPGGTFGYEQYF.

The chain couples TRBV18 to TRBJ2-3; TRBD2 aligns across 7 bases. Looked up from germline, CDR1 is KGHSH and CDR2 is LQKENI. This CDR3 comprises 17 residues. Trimming took 6 bases from V and 1 from J; bases not matched to a gene: 13. In DNA, the CDR3 is TGTGCCAGCTCCTCCCAGCCAGGCGGGGGAGGCACAGATACGCAGTATTTT. It specifies CASSSQPGGGGTDTQYF.

This clone was found once. Written as DNA, the CDR3 is TGTGCCTGGAGTTATGGGACAGGGATACACGAGCAGTACTTC. Protein product: CAWSYGTGIHEQYF. The V and J genes are TRBV30 and TRBJ2-7; 9 positions match TRBD1. This CDR3 has 14 residues. Germline CDR1 reads GTSNPN; CDR2 reads SVGIG (reference sequence). V trimming: 2 bases; J trimming: 5 bases; junction bases outside the gene matches: 7.

The CDR3 DNA reads as TGTGCCAGCAGTTTATTCCCACTAGTCCTCGGGGAGCTGTTTTTT. Translated, it gives CASSLFPLVLGELFF. The rearrangement joins TRBV27 to TRBJ2-2; a weak D match, TRBD2 (5 bases). The CDR3 contains 15 residues. Trimming took 1 base from V and 7 from J, leaving 13 bases between them. Per the germline V gene, CDR1 is MNHEY and CDR2 is SMNVEV (reference sequence).

This sequence joins TRBV5-1 and TRBJ2-7, with D possibly matching TRBD1 (5 bases). Germline V gene lookup returns CDR1 SGHRS and CDR2 YFSETQ. Trimming cost V 0 bases and J 2 bases, with 6 bases left between them. The CDR3 runs 13 residues. CDR3 protein: CASSLEQAYEQYF. In DNA form, the CDR3 reads TGCGCCAGCAGCTTGGAACAGGCCTACGAGCAGTACTTC.

The chain recombines TRBV3-1 (or the pseudogene TRBV3-2) with TRBJ1-1; no definite D call. CDR3 size: 13 residues. Trimming stripped 6 bases from V and 1 base from J, with 9 bases between. CDR1 and CDR2 (germline): LGHDT, YNNKEL (reference sequence). For the CDR3, the DNA is TGTGCCAGCAGTTCCCCACCGAACACTGAAGCTTTCTTT. Encoded protein: CASSSPPNTEAFF.

The chain carries TRBV4-1 and TRBJ2-1; D is ambiguous. V lost 4 bases, J lost 0 bases, and 10 bases lay in between. Germline-derived CDR1 and CDR2 are MGHRA and YSYEKL. The CDR3 is 15 amino acids. This chain's CDR3 is CASSLSLSSYNEQFF. The DNA of the CDR3 is TGCGCCAGCAGCCTTAGCCTGAGCTCCTACAATGAGCAGTTCTTC.

The chain employs TRBV7-8 and TRBJ2-7; 7 bases are shared with TRBD2. This CDR3 is built from 16 residues. Germline assignment: CDR1 SGHVS and CDR2 FQNEAQ. V lost 1 base to trimming and J lost 3 bases; unmatched junction nucleotides: 9. The CDR3 reads CASSLGAAGLYYEQYF. The CDR3 bases are TGTGCCAGCAGCTTAGGGGCAGCGGGGTTATACTACGAGCAGTACTTC.

This clone was seen more than once but under ten times. This chain connects TRBV7-3 to TRBJ1-2; D may be TRBD1 (6 bases). Germline V gene lookup returns CDR1 SGHTA and CDR2 FQGTGA. V lost 2 bases to trimming and J lost 3 bases, with 13 bases between them. This CDR3 is 15 amino acids long. The CDR3 is CASSLYGGKDYGYTF. Written as DNA, the CDR3 is TGTGCCAGCAGCTTATACGGGGGCAAGGACTATGGCTACACCTTC. Based on the CDR3 plus reference TRBV7-3 and TRBJ1-2, the full variable domain is GAGVSQTPSNKVTEKGKYVELRCDPISGHTALYWYRQSLGQGPEFLIYFQGTGAADDSGLPNDRFFAVRPEGSVSTLKIQRTERGDSAVYLCASSLYGGKDYGYTFGSGTRLTVV.

This chain uses TRBV15 with TRBJ1-4, with D possibly TRBD1 on 5 matching bases. CDR3 length: 14 amino acids. V was shortened by 6 bases and J by 5 bases, with 13 bases between the two germline ends. CDR1 LNHNV and CDR2 YYDKDF come from the germline V gene (reference sequence). The CDR3: CATRWGVKNEKLFF. The CDR3 nucleotides are TGTGCCACCAGGTGGGGGGTTAAGAATGAAAAACTGTTTTTT.

This chain connects TRBV11-2 to TRBJ1-6; D is uncertain. From germline, CDR1 is SGHAT and CDR2 FQNNGV. This CDR3 spans 13 amino acids. Trimming pared 10 bases from V and 10 bases from J, leaving 17 bases between. The CDR3 loop is CAIVFRLDSPLHF. CDR3 sequence (DNA): TGTGCCATCGTATTTCGTTTGGACTCACCCCTCCACTTT.

The chain links TRBV28 to TRBJ2-1, with a possible D match to TRBD2 (6 bases). Per the germline V gene, CDR1 is MDHEN and CDR2 is SYDVKM. Trimming pared 2 bases from V and 8 bases from J, leaving 10 bases between. The CDR3 runs to 13 residues. The chain's CDR3 is CASSLGGEDEQFF. The CDR3 nucleotides are TGTGCCAGCAGTTTAGGAGGGGAAGATGAGCAGTTCTTC.

This chain joins TRBV11-3 and TRBJ2-2; D possibly corresponds to TRBD1 (5 bases). Germline V lookup: CDR1 SGHNT, CDR2 YENEEA. CDR3 length: 13 residues. Trimming stripped 5 bases from V and 5 bases from J, with 9 bases between. The CDR3 protein is CASSPRVTGELFF. The CDR3 DNA reads as TGTGCCAGCAGCCCCAGGGTTACCGGGGAGCTGTTTTTT. Looking up the rest from reference TRBV11-3 and TRBJ2-2 gives the full variable domain: EAGVVQSPRYKIIEKKQPVAFWCNPISGHNTLYWYLQNLGQGPELLIRYENEEAVDDSQLPKDRFSAERLKGVDSTLKIQPAELGDSAVYLCASSPRVTGELFFGEGSRLTVL.

This chain links TRBV30 with TRBJ2-2; D remains ambiguous. With 0 bases removed from V and 6 bases from J, the gap between germline ends came to 2 bases. Germline CDR1 is GTSNPN and CDR2 is SVGIG (reference sequence). The CDR3 is 11 amino acids. The CDR3 loop is CAWSVAGELFF. The CDR3 DNA is TGTGCCTGGAGTGTAGCCGGGGAGCTGTTTTTT.

This clone has just one count. The V call is TRBV28, the J call TRBJ1-3; the match to TRBD1 covers 10 bases. V was clipped by 3 bases and J by 2 bases; unmatched bases: 10. Germline CDR1 is MDHEN and CDR2 is SYDVKM. CDR3 length equals 18 residues. The CDR3 coding sequence is TGTGCCAGCAGTTTGGACAGGGGGGTTACCGCTCCTGGAAACACCATATATTTT. Translating gives CASSLDRGVTAPGNTIYF.

The rearrangement uses TRBV4-3 and TRBJ1-2, with D hard to call. Trimming stripped 0 bases from V and 7 bases from J, with 9 bases between. CDR3 length equals 13 residues. The germline V gene encodes CDR1 LGHNA and CDR2 YSLEER. The CDR3 sequence is CASSQERRFGYTF. CDR3 coding DNA: TGCGCCAGCAGCCAAGAAAGGAGGTTTGGCTACACCTTC.

The rearrangement links TRBV28 to TRBJ1-5, with 7 positions matching TRBD1. The CDR3 has 16 amino acids. Per the germline V gene, CDR1 is MDHEN and CDR2 is SYDVKM. V shed 1 base, J shed 1 base, and the junction held 4 bases outside the gene matches. The DNA of the CDR3 is TGTGCCAGCAGTTTATATCAGGGGGTAAGCAATCAGCCCCAGCATTTT. Translating gives CASSLYQGVSNQPQHF.

The gene calls are TRBV2 and TRBJ2-7; D gene ambiguous. Looked up from germline, CDR1 is SNHLY and CDR2 is FYNNEI. V was clipped by 3 bases and J by 4 bases, with 13 bases between them. The CDR3 runs to 14 residues. CDR3 nucleotides: TGTGCCAGCAGTGAGTCGAGGAGAGGATACGAGCAGTACTTC. Protein: CASSESRRGYEQYF.

The rearrangement uses TRBV3-1 (or the pseudogene TRBV3-2) and TRBJ2-3; no clear D gene. From germline, CDR1 is LGHDT and CDR2 YNNKEL (reference sequence). Trimming stripped 4 bases from V and 1 base from J, with 9 bases between. The CDR3 runs to 14 residues. CDR3 nucleotides: TGTGCCAGCAGCCTTCGGAGAGGCACAGATACGCAGTATTTT. This translates into CASSLRRGTDTQYF.